These T cell receptor beta chains were read from a single sample in a study of technical replicates of blood from four donors. Data came from immunoSEQ multiplex PCR; TCRdb stores just in-frame clones and leaves some out. The repertoire has 74,000 or so clones, roughly 96% of them found once; the top ten carry roughly 0.34%. Sequenced material: T cells isolated from PBMCs. Receptors originate from a human donor in good health. CDR3s include the opening cysteine and the closing phenylalanine or tryptophan. The D gene is left open where the match is weak.

v_call,d_call,j_call,cdr3_aa
TRBV9,-,TRBJ1-1,CASSVGVGGESTEAFF
TRBV29-1,TRBD1,TRBJ2-1,CSFRTGGNEQFF
TRBV29-1,-,TRBJ1-5,CSVETEANQPQHF
TRBV4-1,-,TRBJ1-1,CASSQEAGTEAFF
TRBV5-1,-,TRBJ2-5,CASSLSNQETQYF
TRBV25-1,-,TRBJ1-2,CASSEVGVRATYGYTF
TRBV28,TRBD1,TRBJ2-2,CASSQTGESGELFF
TRBV11-2,TRBD2,TRBJ2-5,CASSLGTSGRGRETQYF
TRBV4-2,TRBD2,TRBJ2-5,CASSQGLAGGEETQYF
TRBV27,TRBD1,TRBJ2-5,CASSTPGTGEETQYF
TRBV29-1,TRBD1,TRBJ2-3,CSVEDPGQGTDTQYF
TRBV11-3,TRBD2,TRBJ2-5,CASSLGLAGGGKETQYF
TRBV7-9,-,TRBJ2-1,CASSQEGLTPHEQFF
TRBV20-1,-,TRBJ1-2,CSARGGRDYF
TRBV11-3,-,TRBJ2-7,CASSAEADSYEQYF
TRBV5-1,TRBD1,TRBJ2-2,CASSPSTGAPNTGELFF
TRBV19,-,TRBJ1-5,CASRTGLYSNQPQHF
TRBV18,TRBD1,TRBJ1-2,CASTMGQATSGYGYTF
TRBV10-3,TRBD2,TRBJ2-5,CAISERAGGPGREETQYF
TRBV9,-,TRBJ1-4,CASSVAPTVATNEKLFF
TRBV9,TRBD2,TRBJ2-1,CASSGTSATEQFF
TRBV5-4,-,TRBJ2-3,CASSLEGADTQYF
TRBV27,-,TRBJ1-4,CASSQDGLGEKLFF